This T cell receptor beta chain was identified during a study of glioma-infiltrating T cells. Trimming took off 2 bases at V and 3 bases at J, with 14 bases between the two ends. This CDR3 contains 15 residues. Looked up from germline, CDR1 is MNHNY and CDR2 is SVGAGI (reference sequence). The iRepertoire nested amplicon-rescue multiplex PCR amplified TCR alpha and beta CDR3s from RNA. Input was roughly 95-400 ng of tissue mRNA or PBMC total RNA. TCRdb called the multiplex PCR reads again in MiXCR, with one record for every CDR3 protein. This sample has about 44,000 distinct CDR3 sequences; around 24% occur once, and the top ten carry roughly 6.1%. In its sample, this clonotype was seen many times.

This chain links TRBV6-6 with TRBJ2-7, with D hard to call. The sequence derives from a human donor with low-grade glioma or glioblastoma, undergoing nonglioma brain surgery, or in good health (not recorded which). Sequenced material: glioma tissue, nonneoplastic brain tissue, or PBMCs (not recorded which). This chain's CDR3 is CASSYENGAVYEQYF. The CDR3, as DNA: TGTGCCAGCAGTTACGAGAACGGAGCAGTCTACGAGCAGTACTTC.